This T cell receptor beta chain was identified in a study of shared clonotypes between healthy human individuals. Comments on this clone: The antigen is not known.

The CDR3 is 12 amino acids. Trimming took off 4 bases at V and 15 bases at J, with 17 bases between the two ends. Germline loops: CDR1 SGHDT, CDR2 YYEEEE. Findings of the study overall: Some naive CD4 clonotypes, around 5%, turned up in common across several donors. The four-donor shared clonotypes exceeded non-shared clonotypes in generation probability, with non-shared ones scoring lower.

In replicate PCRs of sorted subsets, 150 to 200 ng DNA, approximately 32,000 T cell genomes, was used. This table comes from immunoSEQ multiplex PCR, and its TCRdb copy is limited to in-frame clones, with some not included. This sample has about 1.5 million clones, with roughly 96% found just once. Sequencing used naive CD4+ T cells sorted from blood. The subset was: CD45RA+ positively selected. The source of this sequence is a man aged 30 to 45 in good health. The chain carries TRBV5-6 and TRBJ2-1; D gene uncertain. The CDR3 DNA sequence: TGTGCCAGCAGCCCCGACACATCCCCCCGGTTCTTC. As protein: CASSPDTSPRFF.